Sequencing of this T cell receptor beta chain was carried out in a study of blood T cell repertoires in COVID-19. Overall study: Acute and convalescent COVID-19 specimens originated in the United States, Italy and Spain. Sample material is recorded as cDNA or gDNA derived from T cells, B-cell-depleted T cells, or PBMCs.

This clone was picked up one time. In germline, CDR1 is SGHAT, CDR2 FQDESV (reference sequence). The CDR3 totals 15 residues. Trimming stripped 2 bases from V and 2 bases from J, with 10 bases between. As processed by the authors: Estimation of nucleated cell counts relied on the amplification of reference gene primers. Sequencing was performed with immunoSEQ multiplex PCR; in TCRdb, only in-frame clones are kept and a portion is missing. V and J calls and clone size are given by that table; D and trimming were obtained from the DNA. The repertoire consists of about 240,000 clones, with around 90% occurring once and the leading ten covering just over 7%.

The chain joins TRBV11-1 to TRBJ1-3; perhaps TRBD1 as D (5 bases). The sequenced material came from peripheral blood. This sequence was found in a man in his sixties who had recovered from COVID-19. CDR3 DNA: TGTGCCAGCAGCTTACAGGGATCCCCTGGAAACACCATATATTTT. Amino acid sequence: CASSLQGSPGNTIYF.